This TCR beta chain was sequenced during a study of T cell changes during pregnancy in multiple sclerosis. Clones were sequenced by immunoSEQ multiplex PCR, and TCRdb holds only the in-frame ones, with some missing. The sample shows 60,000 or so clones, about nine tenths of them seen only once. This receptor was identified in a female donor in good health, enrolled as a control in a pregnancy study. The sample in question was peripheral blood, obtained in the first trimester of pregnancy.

For the CDR3, the DNA is TGTGCCAGCAGCTTAGCGTTTCTTTCAGATACGCAGTATTTT. This sequence encodes CASSLAFLSDTQYF. The chain recombines TRBV7-2 with TRBJ2-3; no clear D. Germline CDR1 and CDR2: SGHTA and FQGNSA. The CDR3 has 14 residues. Trimming removed 0 bases at V and 4 bases at J, with 8 bases between.